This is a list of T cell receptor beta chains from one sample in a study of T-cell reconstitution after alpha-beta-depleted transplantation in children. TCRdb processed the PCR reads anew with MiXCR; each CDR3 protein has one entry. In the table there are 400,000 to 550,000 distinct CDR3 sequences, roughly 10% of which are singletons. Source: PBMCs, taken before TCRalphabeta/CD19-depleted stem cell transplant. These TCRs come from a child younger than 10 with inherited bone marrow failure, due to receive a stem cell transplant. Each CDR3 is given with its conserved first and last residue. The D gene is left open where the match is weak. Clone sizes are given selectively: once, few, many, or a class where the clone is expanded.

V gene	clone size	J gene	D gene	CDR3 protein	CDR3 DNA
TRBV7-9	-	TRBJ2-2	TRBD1	CASSLGDRATGELFF	TGTGCCAGCAGCTTAGGAGACAGGGCCACCGGGGAGCTGTTTTTT
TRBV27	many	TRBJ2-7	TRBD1	CASSSAGTGSYEQYF	TGTGCCAGCAGCAGTGCCGGGACAGGGTCCTACGAGCAGTACTTC
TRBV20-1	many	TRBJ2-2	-	CSAFKLNTGELFF	TGCAGTGCTTTTAAACTGAACACCGGGGAGCTGTTTTTT
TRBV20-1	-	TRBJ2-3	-	CSARAQIDGDSTDTQYF	TGCAGTGCTAGAGCCCAGATAGACGGGGACAGCACAGATACGCAGTATTTT
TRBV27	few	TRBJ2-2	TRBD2	CASTVGGTTGELFF	TGTGCCAGTACGGTGGGGGGGACCACCGGGGAGCTGTTTTTT
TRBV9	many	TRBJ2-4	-	CASSPLGEVSIQYF	TGTGCCAGCAGCCCCCTGGGGGAAGTCAGCATTCAGTACTTC
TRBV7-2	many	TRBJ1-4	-	CASSTTGFAGEKLFF	TGTGCCAGCAGTACCACAGGGTTCGCGGGTGAAAAACTGTTTTTT
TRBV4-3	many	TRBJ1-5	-	CASSQVITQPQHF	TGCGCCAGCAGCCAAGTTATTACACAGCCCCAGCATTTT
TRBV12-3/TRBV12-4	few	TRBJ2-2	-	CASNPHHTGELFF	TGTGCCAGCAACCCTCACCACACCGGGGAGCTGTTTTTT
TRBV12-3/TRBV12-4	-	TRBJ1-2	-	CASIDGQRNYGYTF	TGTGCCAGCATTGACGGGCAGCGGAACTATGGCTACACCTTC
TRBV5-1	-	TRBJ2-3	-	CASSLARGGYTDTQYF	TGCGCCAGCAGCTTGGCCAGGGGGGGTTACACAGATACGCAGTATTTT
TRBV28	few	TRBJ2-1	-	CASRGLPPFNEQFF	TGTGCCAGCCGGGGGCTTCCCCCTTTCAATGAGCAGTTCTTC
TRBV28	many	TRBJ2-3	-	CASSYLRVGRRTDTQYF	TGTGCCAGCAGTTACCTCCGGGTAGGCAGGCGCACAGATACGCAGTATTTT
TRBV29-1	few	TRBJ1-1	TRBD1	CSVEVPMDRGNTEAFF	TGCAGCGTTGAAGTACCCATGGACAGGGGGAACACTGAAGCTTTCTTT
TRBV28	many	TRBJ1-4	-	CASRPQGVGEKLFF	TGTGCCAGCAGGCCACAGGGTGTCGGTGAAAAACTGTTTTTT
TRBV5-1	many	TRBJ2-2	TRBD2	CASSLLTSGSTGELFF	TGCGCCAGCAGCTTATTGACTAGCGGGAGCACCGGGGAGCTGTTTTTT
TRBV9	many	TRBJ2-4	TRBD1	CASSSTLDRENLQRIQYF	TGTGCCAGCAGCTCCACGTTAGACAGGGAAAACCTCCAAAGAATTCAGTACTTC
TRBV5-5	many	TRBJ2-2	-	CASTTPRVTGELFF	TGTGCCAGCACCACTCCCAGGGTCACCGGGGAGCTGTTTTTT
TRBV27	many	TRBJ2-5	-	CASSFLTGETQYF	TGTGCCAGCAGTTTCCTAACGGGAGAGACCCAGTACTTC
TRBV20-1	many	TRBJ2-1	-	CSAPVVGSNNEQFF	TGCAGTGCGCCCGTTGTAGGCAGCAACAATGAGCAGTTCTTC
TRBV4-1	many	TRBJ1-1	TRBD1	CASSHPGQMNTEAFF	TGCGCCAGCAGCCATCCGGGACAGATGAACACTGAAGCTTTCTTT
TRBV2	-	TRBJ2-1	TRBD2	CASYRTSRTNLSYNEQFF	TGTGCCAGCTACCGGACTAGCAGAACCAACCTCTCCTACAATGAGCAGTTCTTC
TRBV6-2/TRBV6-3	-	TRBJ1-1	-	CASSYSLGDTEAFF	TGTGCCAGCAGTTACTCGCTAGGGGACACTGAAGCTTTCTTT
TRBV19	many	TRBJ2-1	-	CASSIFGGLEQFF	TGTGCCAGTAGTATTTTCGGAGGGCTGGAGCAGTTCTTC
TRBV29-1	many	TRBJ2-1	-	CSVEDLDSSNEQFF	TGCAGCGTTGAAGATCTGGACAGCTCAAATGAGCAGTTCTTC
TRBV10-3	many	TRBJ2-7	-	CAISGTGNEQYF	TGTGCCATCAGTGGTACGGGAAACGAGCAGTACTTC
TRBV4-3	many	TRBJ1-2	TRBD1	CASSQDRTGYYGYTF	TGCGCCAGCAGCCAAGATAGGACAGGGTATTATGGCTACACCTTC
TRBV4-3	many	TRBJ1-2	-	CASSQDMGSLYGYTF	TGCGCCAGCAGCCAAGATATGGGGAGTCTATATGGCTACACCTTC
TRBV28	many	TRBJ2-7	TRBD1	CASSPGPDRGTQYEQYF	TGTGCCAGCAGCCCGGGGCCGGACAGGGGGACTCAGTACGAGCAGTACTTC
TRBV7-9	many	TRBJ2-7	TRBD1	CASSFNQGAYYEQYF	TGTGCCAGCAGTTTTAACCAGGGGGCCTACTACGAGCAGTACTTC
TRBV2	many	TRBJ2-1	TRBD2	CASSETSGRANEQFF	TGTGCCAGCAGTGAAACTAGCGGGAGGGCCAATGAGCAGTTCTTC
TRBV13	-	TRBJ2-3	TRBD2	CASSFLTSGSPDTQYF	TGTGCCAGCAGCTTCCTGACTAGCGGGAGCCCAGATACGCAGTATTTT
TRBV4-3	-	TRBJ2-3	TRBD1	CASSADRVTDTQYF	TGCGCCAGCAGTGCGGACAGGGTGACAGATACGCAGTATTTT
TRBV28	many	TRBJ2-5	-	CASSPIPNKETQYF	TGTGCCAGCAGTCCAATACCGAACAAAGAGACCCAGTACTTC
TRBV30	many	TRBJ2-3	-	CAWGTDTQYF	TGTGCCTGGGGCACAGATACGCAGTATTTT
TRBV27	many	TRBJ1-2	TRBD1	CASSSATGGRGYTF	TGTGCCAGCAGTTCCGCTACAGGGGGTCGTGGCTACACCTTC
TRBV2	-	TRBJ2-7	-	CASKLAGYEQYF	TGTGCCAGCAAACTAGCAGGTTACGAGCAGTACTTC
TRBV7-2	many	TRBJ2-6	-	CASSASGSGANVLTF	TGTGCCAGCAGCGCTAGTGGGTCTGGGGCCAACGTCCTGACTTTC
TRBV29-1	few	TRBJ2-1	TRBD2	CSVPALAGVPNEQFF	TGCAGCGTCCCGGCCCTAGCGGGAGTCCCCAATGAGCAGTTCTTC
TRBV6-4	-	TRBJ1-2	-	CASSDSRDPNYGYTF	TGTGCCAGCAGTGACTCAAGGGATCCCAACTATGGCTACACCTTC
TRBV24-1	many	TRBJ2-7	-	CATSGAGYEQYF	TGTGCCACCAGCGGCGCGGGGTACGAGCAGTACTTC
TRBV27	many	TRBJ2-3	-	CASSFPGQEGDTQYF	TGTGCCAGCAGTTTCCCAGGACAAGAGGGGGATACGCAGTATTTT